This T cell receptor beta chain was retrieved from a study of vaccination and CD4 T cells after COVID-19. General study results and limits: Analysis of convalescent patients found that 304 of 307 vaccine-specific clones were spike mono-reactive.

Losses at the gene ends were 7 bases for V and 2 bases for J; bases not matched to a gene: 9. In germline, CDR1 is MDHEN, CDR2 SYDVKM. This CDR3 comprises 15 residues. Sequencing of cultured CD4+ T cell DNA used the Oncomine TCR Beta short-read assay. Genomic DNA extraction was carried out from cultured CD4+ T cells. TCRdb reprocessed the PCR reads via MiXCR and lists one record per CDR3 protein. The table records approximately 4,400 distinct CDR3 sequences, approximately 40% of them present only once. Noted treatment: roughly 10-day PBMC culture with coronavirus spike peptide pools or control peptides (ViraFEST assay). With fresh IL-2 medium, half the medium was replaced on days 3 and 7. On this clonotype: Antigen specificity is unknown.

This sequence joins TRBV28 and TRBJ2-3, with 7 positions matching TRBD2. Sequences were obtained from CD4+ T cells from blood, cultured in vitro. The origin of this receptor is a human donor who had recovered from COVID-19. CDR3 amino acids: CASNGASGYTDTQYF. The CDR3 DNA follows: TGTGCCAGCAATGGGGCTAGCGGATACACAGATACGCAGTATTTT.